This T cell receptor beta chain was identified during a study of shared clonotypes between healthy human individuals. Whole-study results and caveats: Clonotype sharing across donors was expected to vary with sequencing depth. Clonotype sharing across a handful of donors was observed for 5% to 6.5% of naive CD4 clonotypes.

Germline V lookup: CDR1 SGHRS, CDR2 YFSETQ. The CDR3 spans 17 residues. The V and J ends lost 0 bases and 1 base, in that order; junction bases with no gene match: 7. All donors were healthy HIV-negative adults lacking recent acute infections or vaccinations. At the deep level, the assay was run. Here immunoSEQ multiplex PCR was the method, and the copy in TCRdb shows in-frame clones only, minus some. The profile shows about 680,000 clones, approximately 74% of them singletons. This clone was found many times. As yet, its antigen is unknown. The specimen was memory CD4+ T cells sorted from blood. Subset reported: CD45RA-negative fraction. The chain links TRBV5-1 to TRBJ2-4, with 7 bases aligning to TRBD1. The origin of this receptor is a woman aged 30 to 39 in good health. CDR3 bases: TGCGCCAGCAGCTTGGCCCAGACAGGGAGCGCCAAAAACATTCAGTACTTC. This codes for CASSLAQTGSAKNIQYF.